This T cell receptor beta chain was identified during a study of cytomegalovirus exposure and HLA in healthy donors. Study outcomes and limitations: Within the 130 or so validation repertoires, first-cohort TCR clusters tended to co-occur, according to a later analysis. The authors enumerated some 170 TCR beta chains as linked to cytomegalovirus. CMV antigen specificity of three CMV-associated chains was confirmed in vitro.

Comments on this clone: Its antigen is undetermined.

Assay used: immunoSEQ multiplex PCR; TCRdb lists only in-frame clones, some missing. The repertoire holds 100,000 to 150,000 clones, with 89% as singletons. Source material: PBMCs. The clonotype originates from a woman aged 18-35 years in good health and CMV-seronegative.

The CDR3 region is CASDIPRVGETQYF. As DNA, the CDR3 is TGTGCCAGCGACATCCCCAGGGTGGGAGAGACCCAGTACTTC. V and J are TRBV6-5 and TRBJ2-5; a weak D match, TRBD1 (5 bases). CDR3 length equals 14 residues. CDR1 MNHEY and CDR2 SVGAGI come from the germline V gene. Trimming removed 8 bases from V and 4 bases from J, with 17 bases in between.